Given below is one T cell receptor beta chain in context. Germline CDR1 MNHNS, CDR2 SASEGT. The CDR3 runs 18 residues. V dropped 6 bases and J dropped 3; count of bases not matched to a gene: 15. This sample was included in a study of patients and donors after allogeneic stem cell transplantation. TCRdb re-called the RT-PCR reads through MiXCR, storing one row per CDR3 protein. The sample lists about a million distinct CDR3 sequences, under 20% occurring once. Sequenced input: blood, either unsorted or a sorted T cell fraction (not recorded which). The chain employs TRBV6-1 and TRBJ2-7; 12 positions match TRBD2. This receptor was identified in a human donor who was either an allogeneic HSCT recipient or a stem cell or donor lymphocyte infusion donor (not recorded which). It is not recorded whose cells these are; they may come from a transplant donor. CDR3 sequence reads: CASSPRRLAGGPNYEQYF. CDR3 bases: TGTGCCAGCAGCCCAAGGCGTCTAGCGGGAGGGCCGAACTACGAGCAGTACTTC.